These 10 T cell receptor beta chains were all obtained from the same sample, sequenced in a study of cytomegalovirus exposure and HLA in healthy donors. 60 Vbeta and 13 Jbeta primers were used in PCR. TCRdb keeps only in-frame clones here, not all; method: immunoSEQ multiplex PCR. The sample records about 160,000 clones, 70% to 90% being singletons. Input material: PBMCs. The receptors originated from a man in his late teens or twenties in good health and CMV-seropositive.

This chain links TRBV7-3 with TRBJ1-2; unclear D gene. This CDR3 has 13 amino acids. V was clipped by 1 base and J by 4 bases, with 7 bases between them. Germline CDR1 reads SGHTA; CDR2 reads FQGTGA. CDR3 sequence: CASSLNGIYGYTF. The CDR3 DNA sequence: TGTGCCAGCAGCTTAAACGGGATCTATGGCTACACCTTC.

The chain carries TRBV6-1 and TRBJ1-1, with a possible D match to TRBD1 (6 bases). This CDR3 spans 15 amino acids. CDR1 MNHNS and CDR2 SASEGT come from the germline V gene. V was pared by 8 bases and J by 1 base, with 17 bases between. The CDR3 protein is CASPRGGARNTEAFF. The CDR3 DNA reads as TGTGCCAGCCCTCGGGGGGGGGCAAGGAACACTGAAGCTTTCTTT.

This rearrangement joins TRBV4-2 to TRBJ1-1, with TRBD1 as a possible D gene (5 bases). The CDR3 covers 15 residues. V lost 0 bases and J 4 bases, leaving 12 bases between the germline ends. Germline CDR1 reads LGHNA; CDR2 reads YNFKEQ. The CDR3 region has the DNA TGTGCCAGCAGCCAAGATTCGGCGGGGGGCACTGAAGCTTTCTTT. This sequence encodes CASSQDSAGGTEAFF.

The V call is TRBV7-6, the J call TRBJ1-5, with 10 nucleotides matching TRBD1. The CDR3 length is 15 residues. J lost 6 bases, V lost 5 bases, and 7 bases had no gene match. Germline CDR1 and CDR2: SGHVS and FNYEAQ. The CDR3 protein is CASSPLDRGIQPQHF. CDR3 DNA sequence: TGTGCCAGCAGCCCTCTGGACAGGGGGATTCAGCCCCAGCATTTT.

V usage is TRBV18 and J usage is TRBJ2-1; 7 bases are a match to TRBD1. The V gene's germline CDR1 is KGHSH and CDR2 LQKENI. V lost 5 bases to trimming and J lost 8 bases; unmatched junction nucleotides: 6. There are 13 residues in the CDR3. The CDR3 loop reads CASSKGQEYEQFF. The CDR3 DNA reads TGTGCCAGCTCAAAAGGACAGGAATATGAGCAGTTCTTC.

CDR3 sequence (DNA): TGCAGCGTTGTGAGTTCACAGAATCAGCCCCAGCATTTT. It is translated as CSVVSSQNQPQHF. V gene TRBV29-1 combines with J gene TRBJ1-5; D unclear. The ends were cut back, 4 bases at V and 4 bases at J, with 11 bases in the middle. Germline CDR1 reads SQVTM; CDR2 reads ANQGSEA. CDR3 length equals 13 residues. Supplemented by reference TRBV29-1 and TRBJ1-5, the full variable domain reads SAVISQKPSRDICQRGTSLTIQCQVDSQVTMMFWYRQQPGQSLTLIATANQGSEATYESGFVIDKFPISRPNLTFSTLTVSNMSPEDSSIYLCSVVSSQNQPQHFGDGTRLSIL.

V is TRBV4-3 and J is TRBJ1-6; D is uncertain. The CDR3 length is 13 residues. Germline CDR1 is LGHNA and CDR2 is YSLEER. V lost 0 bases, J lost 7 bases, and 4 bases lay in between. CDR3 DNA: TGCGCCAGCAGCCAAGACGTGAATTCACCCCTCCACTTT. Amino acids: CASSQDVNSPLHF.

This chain joins TRBV4-2 and TRBJ1-5; 7 bases line up with TRBD1. This CDR3 has 14 residues. CDR1 is LGHNA, CDR2 YNFKEQ, per germline. With 0 bases clipped from V and 5 bases from J, the junction kept 1 base outside the gene matches. The DNA of the CDR3 is TGTGCCAGCAGCCAAGACACAGGGGATCAGCCCCAGCATTTT. It is translated as CASSQDTGDQPQHF.

The chain uses TRBV4-3 and TRBJ1-2; D gene uncertain. Between the trimmed V and J ends, which lost 1 base and 10 bases, there was a span of 13 bases. The CDR3 sequence is 13 residues long. CDR1 and CDR2 from the germline V gene are LGHNA and YSLEER. The CDR3 loop reads CASSQVGVRDYTF. In DNA form, the CDR3 reads TGCGCCAGCAGCCAAGTCGGCGTGAGGGACTACACCTTC.

The chain carries TRBV12-5 and TRBJ1-1; D gene unclear. Trimming took 6 bases from V and 8 from J, leaving 10 bases between them. The CDR3 consists of 11 residues. Germline V CDR1 and CDR2: LGHNT, FRNRAP. The CDR3 nucleotides read TGTGCTAGTGGAACCAACCTAGAAGCTTTCTTT. As protein: CASGTNLEAFF. Variable domain in full (rest from reference TRBV12-5 and TRBJ1-1): DARVTQTPRHKVTEMGQEVTMRCQPILGHNTVFWYRQTMMQGLELLAYFRNRAPLDDSGMPKDRFSAEMPDATLATLKIQPSEPRDSAVYFCASGTNLEAFFGQGTRLTVV.